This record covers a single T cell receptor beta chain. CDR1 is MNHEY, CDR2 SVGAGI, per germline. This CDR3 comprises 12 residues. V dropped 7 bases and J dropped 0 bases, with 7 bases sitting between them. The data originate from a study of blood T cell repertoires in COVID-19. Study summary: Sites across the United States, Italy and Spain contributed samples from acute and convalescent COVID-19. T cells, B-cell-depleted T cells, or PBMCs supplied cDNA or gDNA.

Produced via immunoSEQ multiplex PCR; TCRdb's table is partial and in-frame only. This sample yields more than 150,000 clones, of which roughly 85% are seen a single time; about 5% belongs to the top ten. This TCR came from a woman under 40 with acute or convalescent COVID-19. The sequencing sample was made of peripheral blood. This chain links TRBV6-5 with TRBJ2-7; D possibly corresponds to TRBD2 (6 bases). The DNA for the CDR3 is TGTGCCAGCACGGGACTCTCCTACGAGCAGTACTTC. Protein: CASTGLSYEQYF.